These 10 T cell receptor beta chains were all obtained from the same sample, sequenced in a study of beta chain features in type 1 diabetes. Of the isolated RNA, all was reverse transcribed, and so the sequenced material was expressed TCRB transcripts. Sequencing used immunoSEQ multiplex PCR; TCRdb keeps in-frame clones, though not all of them. The sample has about 340,000 clones, roughly 8% seen once. The material sequenced was central memory CD4+ T cells from blood. These receptors were collected from a woman between 18 and 29 years old in good health.

This clone was observed a handful of times. The genes are TRBV5-6 and TRBJ2-3; TRBD2 agrees at 9 bases. The CDR3 totals 16 residues. Germline V lookup: CDR1 SGHDT, CDR2 YYEEEE. V lost 0 bases and J lost 2; bases outside the gene matches: 4. CDR3 coding DNA: TGTGCCAGCAGCTTGGTTAGCGGGGGACTCACAGATACGCAGTATTTT. Encoded protein: CASSLVSGGLTDTQYF.

This clone was seen ten or more times. The chain links TRBV4-2 to TRBJ2-3, with D tentatively TRBD2 (5 bases). There are 15 residues in the CDR3. V lost 0 bases and J lost 4, with 11 bases in between. Germline lookup yields CDR1 LGHNA and CDR2 YNFKEQ. This chain's CDR3 is CASSQELRAPDTQYF. The CDR3 DNA follows: TGTGCCAGCAGCCAAGAACTGCGGGCCCCAGATACGCAGTATTTT.

The chain links TRBV4-1 to TRBJ1-2; the D gene is possibly TRBD1 (5 bases). Germline CDR1 reads MGHRA; CDR2 reads YSYEKL. Trimming cost V 0 bases and J 2 bases, with 10 bases left between them. The CDR3 runs to 15 residues. CDR3 sequence reads: CASSQEGRVNYGYTF. CDR3 DNA: TGCGCCAGCAGCCAAGAGGGACGAGTAAACTATGGCTACACCTTC.

This clone was picked up many times. The chain employs TRBV18 and TRBJ2-4; 8 bases are a match to TRBD2. The V segment lost 0 bases and the J segment 3 bases; nucleotides outside the gene matches: 4. Germline V gene sequence: CDR1 KGHSH, CDR2 LQKENI. The CDR3 is made up of 16 amino acids. The chain's CDR3 is CASSPPSGRVKNIQYF. CDR3 in DNA: TGTGCCAGCTCACCACCAAGCGGGAGAGTCAAAAACATTCAGTACTTC.

In this sample, this clone turned up many times. Other DNA variants within this sample encode the same CDR3. The chain carries TRBV2 and TRBJ2-5; 10 bases line up with TRBD2. The CDR3 contains 15 residues. V dropped 6 bases and J dropped 3; count of bases not matched to a gene: 7. Per the germline V gene, CDR1 is SNHLY and CDR2 is FYNNEI. CDR3 DNA sequence: TGTGCCAGCAGCCATCGACTAGCGGGTGAAGAGACCCAGTACTTC. It is translated as CASSHRLAGEETQYF.

This chain joins TRBV5-1 and TRBJ1-2, with D hard to call. Germline assignment: CDR1 SGHRS and CDR2 YFSETQ. Trimming stripped 0 bases from V and 3 bases from J, with 3 bases between. There are 12 residues in the CDR3. CDR3 loop: CASSLGYYGYTF. CDR3 in DNA: TGCGCCAGCAGCTTGGGATACTATGGCTACACCTTC.

The rearrangement uses TRBV5-1 and TRBJ2-4, with 7 bases lining up with TRBD2. CDR1 and CDR2 from the germline V gene are SGHRS and YFSETQ. Trimming took 0 bases from V and 9 from J; bases not matched to a gene: 3. The CDR3 is 13 residues long. The CDR3 nucleotides are TGCGCCAGCAGCTTGGGCAGGGAGGGCATTCAGTACTTC. Protein: CASSLGREGIQYF.

The chain carries TRBV11-2 and TRBJ2-3, with D perhaps assigned TRBD1 or TRBD2 (6 bases each). Trimming stripped 1 base from V and 5 bases from J, with 10 bases between. There are 14 residues in the CDR3. From germline, CDR1 is SGHAT and CDR2 FQNNGV. The CDR3 nucleotides read TGTGCCAGCAGCTTAGTCCGGGGGCAAGATACGCAGTATTTT. This encodes CASSLVRGQDTQYF. The complete variable domain, with remaining parts taken from reference TRBV11-2 and TRBJ2-3, reads EAGVAQSPRYKIIEKRQSVAFWCNPISGHATLYWYQQILGQGPKLLIQFQNNGVVDDSQLPKDRFSAERLKGVDSTLKIQPAKLEDSAVYLCASSLVRGQDTQYFGPGTRLTVL.

The chain employs TRBV5-4 and TRBJ2-3, with D possibly TRBD1 on 5 matching bases. Trimming cost V 4 bases and J 0 bases, with 9 bases left between them. The CDR3 is 14 amino acids. Looked up from germline, CDR1 is SGHNT and CDR2 is YYREEE (reference sequence). The DNA for the CDR3 is TGTGCCAGCAGCCCTTGGGGCAGCACAGATACGCAGTATTTT. Encoded protein: CASSPWGSTDTQYF.

This clone has ten or more counts. The chain couples TRBV11-2 to TRBJ2-3, with 8 nucleotides matching TRBD1. Germline loops: CDR1 SGHAT, CDR2 FQNNGV. This CDR3 has 15 amino acids. V lost 4 bases and J lost 0; bases outside the gene matches: 3. The CDR3 DNA reads as TGTGCCAGCAGCTACTGGACAGGGAGCACAGATACGCAGTATTTT. This codes for CASSYWTGSTDTQYF.